This TCR beta chain is drawn from a study of neurological immune-mediated disorders. Study-wide results and caveats: No clinical or MRI feature was associated with the multiple sclerosis repertoire cluster.

In its sample, this clonotype was seen many times. What it binds is unknown. V lost 6 bases, J lost 3 bases, and 3 bases lay in between. CDR1 SNHLY and CDR2 FYNNEI come from the germline V gene. This CDR3 contains 10 residues. TCRdb analysed the 5' RACE reads with MiXCR anew, one entry per CDR3 protein. The sample yields approximately 100,000 distinct CDR3 sequences, roughly 3.5% seen once. The chain couples TRBV2 to TRBJ2-7; D uncertain. Sequencing input: PBMCs. This sequence originates from a woman aged 18-29 years with multiple sclerosis. The CDR3 region is CASSFYEQYF. The DNA for the CDR3 is TGTGCCAGCAGCTTCTACGAGCAGTACTTC.